Below are 22 T cell receptor beta chains sequenced from a single sample in a study of shared clonotypes between healthy human individuals. Sequencing used immunoSEQ multiplex PCR; TCRdb keeps in-frame clones, though not all of them. The sample consists of 950,000 to 1,100,000 clones, 75% of them appearing once. The specimen sequenced was memory CD4+ T cells sorted from blood. Subset of the sample: CD45RA-negative fraction. Source of these receptors: a man between 18 and 29 years old in good health.

The gene calls are TRBV18 and TRBJ2-5; D uncertain. Germline V gene data show CDR1 as KGHSH and CDR2 as LQKENI. V shed 1 base and J shed 4 bases, with 10 bases lying between them. The CDR3 has 14 amino acids. CDR3 residues: CASSPQTFGETQYF. The DNA of the CDR3 is TGTGCCAGCTCACCACAGACCTTCGGAGAGACCCAGTACTTC.

Only a few counts were recorded for this clone. The chain is built from TRBV10-3 and TRBJ1-6, with TRBD1 identical over 7 bases. The CDR3 runs to 14 residues. V shed 2 bases and J 6 bases; nucleotides not matched to a gene: 1. Germline V gene sequence: CDR1 ENHRY, CDR2 SYGVKD. CDR3: CAISENRGNSPLHF. The DNA for the CDR3 is TGTGCCATCAGTGAGAACAGGGGTAATTCACCCCTCCACTTT.

This clone was observed many times. V usage is TRBV14 and J usage is TRBJ2-2; 12 positions match TRBD2. The J segment lost 1 base and the V segment lost 1 base, leaving 10 bases of the junction unmatched. Germline-derived CDR1 and CDR2 are SGHDN and FVKESK. The CDR3 length is 20 residues. The CDR3 bases are TGTGCCAGCAGCCAAGGGTTGCTAGCGGGAGGGAACCTGAACACCGGGGAGCTGTTTTTT. The encoded protein is CASSQGLLAGGNLNTGELFF.

In its sample, this clone was seen once. The chain employs TRBV6-4 and TRBJ2-5; TRBD1 might be the D (6 bases). Germline values: CDR1 MRHNA, CDR2 SNTAGT. With 9 bases removed from V and 1 base from J, the gap between germline ends came to 27 bases. The CDR3 sequence is 18 residues long. The CDR3 spells CASPIRQVRCKFQETQYF. The CDR3 DNA reads as TGTGCCAGTCCCATTAGACAGGTCCGATGCAAATTCCAAGAGACCCAGTACTTC.

The V and J genes are TRBV19 and TRBJ2-3, with TRBD2 matching over 9 bases. This CDR3 contains 15 residues. J was trimmed by 4 bases and V by 5 bases; bases with no gene match: 7. Germline V gives CDR1 LNHDA, CDR2 SQIVND (reference sequence). The CDR3 sequence: CASSFSLAGSDTQYF. DNA of the CDR3: TGTGCCAGTAGTTTTTCGCTAGCGGGGTCAGATACGCAGTATTTT.

The chain is built from TRBV9 and TRBJ2-5; D might be TRBD2 (5 bases). CDR3 length: 13 amino acids. V lost 0 bases and J 5 bases, leaving 8 bases between the germline ends. Per germline, CDR1 SGDLS and CDR2 YYNGEE. The DNA for the CDR3 is TGTGCCAGCAGCGTAGTAGGCGGGGAGACCCAGTACTTC. This encodes CASSVVGGETQYF. Full variable domain (missing parts from reference TRBV9 and TRBJ2-5): DSGVTQTPKHLITATGQRVTLRCSPRSGDLSVYWYQQSLDQGLQFLIQYYNGEERAKGNILERFSAQQFPDLHSELNLSSLELGDSALYFCASSVVGGETQYFGPGTRLLVL.

This clone showed up many times. The chain links TRBV19 to TRBJ2-1, with D perhaps TRBD2 (5 bases). CDR1 LNHDA and CDR2 SQIVND come from the germline V gene (reference sequence). The CDR3 is 14 residues long. The V end lost 1 base, the J end lost 10 bases, and 14 bases lay between the germline ends. CDR3 DNA sequence: TGTGCCAGTAGTATAGGGCTAGCAGTGGCGGAGCAGTTCTTC. This encodes CASSIGLAVAEQFF.

The chain has TRBV9 and TRBJ2-2; tentative D call: TRBD2 (5 bases). V was cut by 4 bases and J by 4 bases, with 14 bases left in between. Germline V lookup: CDR1 SGDLS, CDR2 YYNGEE. The CDR3 loop spans 15 amino acids. Written as DNA, the CDR3 is TGTGCCAGCAGCCCAGGACTGCTGATCACCGGGGAGCTGTTTTTT. Protein sequence: CASSPGLLITGELFF.

The chain recombines TRBV5-5 with TRBJ1-1; no firm D call. V lost 4 bases and J 8 bases, leaving 15 bases between the germline ends. The CDR3 covers 13 residues. Germline V gene lookup returns CDR1 SGHKS and CDR2 YYEKEE (reference sequence). The CDR3 protein is CASSLHNLGEAFF. As DNA, the CDR3 is TGTGCCAGCAGCCTGCACAACCTAGGCGAAGCTTTCTTT.

This chain links TRBV2 with TRBJ2-4, with TRBD1 matching over 8 bases. V shed 5 bases, J shed 1 base, and the junction held 7 bases outside the gene matches. The CDR3 spans 16 residues. Per the germline V gene, CDR1 is SNHLY and CDR2 is FYNNEI. CDR3 nucleotides: TGTGCCAGCAGTCTGGACAGGGCCGCCGCCAAAAACATTCAGTACTTC. Its translation: CASSLDRAAAKNIQYF.

This clone was picked up a small number of times. The chain recombines TRBV14 with TRBJ2-3; D remains ambiguous. There are 12 residues in the CDR3. V was pared by 8 bases and J by 7 bases, with 13 bases between. Germline V lookup: CDR1 SGHDN, CDR2 FVKESK. CDR3 DNA: TGTGCCAGCGGCCGACTCGTCAATACGCAGTATTTT. This translates into CASGRLVNTQYF.

This clone was observed a few times. CDR3 in DNA: TGTGCCAGCAAGGGGGCAGGCACCGGGGAGCTGTTTTTT. Amino acid sequence: CASKGAGTGELFF. The genes are TRBV6-5 and TRBJ2-2; TRBD1 matches at 7 bases. The CDR3 covers 13 residues. CDR1 is MNHEY, CDR2 SVGAGI, per germline. The ends lost 7 bases at V and 4 bases at J; junction bases unmatched: 3.

The chain couples TRBV28 to TRBJ1-3, with TRBD1 matching over 7 bases. The CDR3 consists of 16 residues. Unmatched junction bases numbered 7, after V lost 5 bases and J lost 0 bases. Germline loops: CDR1 MDHEN, CDR2 SYDVKM. CDR3 region: CASSPRQGLSGNTIYF. The CDR3 DNA reads as TGTGCCAGCAGTCCCCGACAGGGTCTCTCTGGAAACACCATATATTTT.

The chain joins TRBV19 to TRBJ2-1; TRBD2 aligns across 8 bases. The CDR3 sequence is 16 residues long. With V trimmed by 1 base and J by 5 bases, 7 bases remained unmatched. Germline V gene data show CDR1 as LNHDA and CDR2 as SQIVND (reference sequence). CDR3 protein: CASSIVNGRANNEQFF. Written as DNA, the CDR3 is TGTGCCAGTAGTATAGTTAACGGGAGGGCTAACAATGAGCAGTTCTTC.

This clone was seen a single time. This rearrangement joins TRBV28 to TRBJ1-6; D perhaps matches TRBD1 (5 bases). The V and J ends lost 6 bases and 9 bases respectively, with 9 bases between them. Germline CDR1 and CDR2: MDHEN and SYDVKM. This CDR3 is 12 amino acids long. The CDR3 DNA follows: TGTGCCAGCAGGCCGGGGGGTTCACCCCTCCACTTT. Translation gives CASRPGGSPLHF.

The CDR3, as DNA: TGTGCCAGCAGACCCTTAGTCGCGGGGGGAGCCACAGATACGCAGTATTTT. Its translation: CASRPLVAGGATDTQYF. The chain carries TRBV27 and TRBJ2-3; 8 bases align to TRBD2. The germline V gene encodes CDR1 MNHEY and CDR2 SMNVEV (reference sequence). Trimming at V came to 6 bases and at J to 2 bases, leaving 13 bases not matched to a gene. There are 17 residues in the CDR3.

The chain links TRBV15 to TRBJ2-7, with a weak D call TRBD1 (5 bases). CDR1 and CDR2 (germline): LNHNV, YYDKDF (reference sequence). The V gene lost 0 bases and the J gene lost 3 bases, with 12 bases spanning the gap. The CDR3 length is 15 residues. The CDR3 protein is CATSRDSWQGYEQYF. DNA for the CDR3: TGTGCCACCAGCAGAGATAGTTGGCAGGGCTACGAGCAGTACTTC.

The V call is TRBV5-1, the J call TRBJ1-2; maybe TRBD1 (5 bases). Trimming shortened V by 0 bases and J by 7 bases, and 10 bases separated the two germline ends. The germline V gene encodes CDR1 SGHRS and CDR2 YFSETQ. This CDR3 region has 13 residues. CDR3 in amino acids: CASSLDRSSGYTF. CDR3 in DNA: TGCGCCAGCAGCTTGGACAGGTCGTCTGGCTACACCTTC.

The genes are TRBV19 and TRBJ2-7; perhaps TRBD1 as D (6 bases). V lost 5 bases and J 0 bases, leaving 11 bases between the germline ends. Germline CDR1 and CDR2: LNHDA and SQIVND (reference sequence). The CDR3 consists of 14 residues. The CDR3 DNA reads as TGTGCCAGTAGTCACCCAGGGGACTCCTACGAGCAGTACTTC. This translates into CASSHPGDSYEQYF. The full variable domain, rest sourced from reference TRBV19 and TRBJ2-7, is DGGITQSPKYLFRKEGQNVTLSCEQNLNHDAMYWYRQDPGQGLRLIYYSQIVNDFQKGDIAEGYSVSREKKESFPLTVTSAQKNPTAFYLCASSHPGDSYEQYFGPGTRLTVT.

CDR3: CASSVGAGVAGAVNEQFF. For the CDR3, the DNA is TGTGCCAGCAGCGTAGGGGCAGGCGTAGCGGGAGCGGTGAATGAGCAGTTCTTC. The genes are TRBV9 and TRBJ2-1; 9 bases are a match to TRBD2. V shed 0 bases, J shed 7 bases, and the junction held 14 bases outside the gene matches. CDR1 is SGDLS, CDR2 YYNGEE, per germline. The length of the CDR3 is 18 residues.

This clone has just a few counts. The J gene is TRBJ2-2, the V gene TRBV28; TRBD2 might be the D (6 bases). The CDR3 loop spans 15 amino acids. V lost 5 bases to trimming and J lost 7 bases, with 17 bases between them. CDR1 is MDHEN, CDR2 SYDVKM, per germline. As DNA, the CDR3 is TGTGCCAGCAGTCTCCGGGACTCACGGGGCGGGGAGCTGTTTTTT. Its protein is CASSLRDSRGGELFF.

Notes on this clone: Other nucleotide sequences in the sample specify the same CDR3. The chain employs TRBV30 and TRBJ2-5, with no clear D. Deletions cut 5 bases from V and 5 bases from J, with 9 bases between. This CDR3 is 11 amino acids long. Germline V gives CDR1 GTSNPN, CDR2 SVGIG (reference sequence). The CDR3: CAWAQGETQYF. Written as DNA, the CDR3 is TGTGCCTGGGCCCAAGGGGAGACCCAGTACTTC.